This is a list of T cell receptor beta chains from one sample in a study of cytomegalovirus exposure and HLA in healthy donors. Data came from immunoSEQ multiplex PCR; TCRdb stores just in-frame clones and leaves some out. Among about 150,000 clones listed, approximately 80% were seen once. Material for sequencing was PBMCs. These TCRs come from a man under 40 in good health and CMV-seronegative. Both conserved end residues are part of each CDR3. D genes are given only for firm matches. Only some rows state a clone size, as once, few, many or a class for expanded clones.

TRBJ2-7 | 14 | . | TRBD2 | TRBV5-6 | TGTGCCAGCAGCTTGGGACTAGCGGACTACGAGCAGTACTTC | CASSLGLADYEQYF
TRBJ2-7 | 14 | . | TRBD1 | TRBV6-1 | TGTGCCAGCAGGGTACAGGGGGTTTTCTACGAGCAGTACTTC | CASRVQGVFYEQYF
TRBJ1-1 | 13 | . | TRBD1 | TRBV6-1 | TGTGCCAGCAGTGTCGGACAGGGGGGTGAAGCTTTCTTT | CASSVGQGGEAFF
TRBJ1-2 | 15 | . | TRBD1 | TRBV4-2 | TGTGCCAGCAGCCAACAACGACAGGGGGCGCAGGGCTACACCTTC | CASSQQRQGAQGYTF
TRBJ2-7 | 15 | . | TRBD2 | TRBV5-1 | TGCGCCAGCAGCTCCATAGCGGGAGGTTCCTACGAGCAGTACTTC | CASSSIAGGSYEQYF
TRBJ2-1 | 15 | few | . | TRBV6-1 | TGTGCCAGCAACAAGGGGCAGGACCCCTACAATGAGCAGTTCTTC | CASNKGQDPYNEQFF
TRBJ2-7 | 14 | . | . | TRBV27 | TGTGCCAGCAGACAGGGACTAAGCTCCTACGAGCAGTACTTC | CASRQGLSSYEQYF
TRBJ1-1 | 12 | . | . | TRBV7-9 | TGTTCCAGCAGCTTAAGCGGGGGTGAAGCTTTCTTT | CSSSLSGGEAFF
TRBJ2-1 | 15 | . | . | TRBV5-4 | TGTGCCAGCACCGCCTGGAGGGGGCGATTCAATGAGCAGTTCTTC | CASTAWRGRFNEQFF
TRBJ1-5 | 15 | few | . | TRBV4-1 | TGCGCCAGCAGTGCTGCGGGGAGAGCAGGTCAGCCCCAGCATTTT | CASSAAGRAGQPQHF
TRBJ1-1 | 15 | . | . | TRBV4-3 | TGCGCCAGCAGCCAGCACAGGGCGATGAACACTGAAGCTTTCTTT | CASSQHRAMNTEAFF
TRBJ2-7 | 13 | . | TRBD2 | TRBV2 | TGTGCCGGAGGGACTAGCAGTTACTACGAGCAGTACTTC | CAGGTSSYYEQYF
TRBJ2-3 | 14 | once | . | TRBV6-1 | TGTGCCAGCAGTGGTACGGGGGGCCGAGATACGCAGTATTTT | CASSGTGGRDTQYF
TRBJ2-4 | 13 | . | . | TRBV27 | TGTGCCAGCAGTTTCGAGGACAATGGCATTCAGTACTTC | CASSFEDNGIQYF
TRBJ2-7 | 14 | once | TRBD2 | TRBV7-2 | TGTGCCAGCAGCTTAACTAGCGTCTCCTACGAGCAGTACTTC | CASSLTSVSYEQYF
TRBJ2-7 | 19 | . | TRBD2 | TRBV9 | TGTGCCAGCAGCGGAGGGCCGGGGGGGGTGGCAGGACGATCCTACGAGCAGTACTTC | CASSGGPGGVAGRSYEQYF
TRBJ2-7 | 14 | once | . | TRBV28 | TGTGCCAGCAGTTTAAGGCAGGGTGCCCACGAGCAGTACTTC | CASSLRQGAHEQYF
TRBJ2-1 | 15 | . | TRBD2 | TRBV9 | TGTGCCAGCAGCGTAGGACTAGCGGTCTACAATGAGCAGTTCTTC | CASSVGLAVYNEQFF
TRBJ2-1 | 14 | . | TRBD2 | TRBV28 | TGTGCCAGCACCTTGACTAGCGGGAGCAATGAGCAGTTCTTC | CASTLTSGSNEQFF
TRBJ2-3 | 14 | . | . | TRBV11-3 | TGTGCCAGCAGCTTAGCAGGGAGCACAGATACGCAGTATTTT | CASSLAGSTDTQYF
TRBJ2-5 | 14 | . | . | TRBV7-2 | TGTGCCAGCAGCGCCCTGATACTCGCCGAGACCCAGTACTTC | CASSALILAETQYF
TRBJ2-5 | 14 | . | TRBD2 | TRBV10-3 | TGTGCCATCAGTGTCGGCGGGAGCCAAGAGACCCAGTACTTC | CAISVGGSQETQYF
TRBJ2-7 | 16 | . | TRBD2 | TRBV5-4 | TGTGCCAGCAGCTTGGGGACCGGGAGGAGCTCCTACGAGCAGTACTTC | CASSLGTGRSSYEQYF
TRBJ2-7 | 14 | . | TRBD2 | TRBV7-2 | TGTGCCAGCAGGCTTGGGCGGGGGAGCGACGAGCAGTACTTC | CASRLGRGSDEQYF
TRBJ2-7 | 15 | once | TRBD2 | TRBV28 | TGTGCCAGCAGTTTAACTGGACTAGCGGGATCCGAGCAGTACTTC | CASSLTGLAGSEQYF
TRBJ1-2 | 14 | . | TRBD1 | TRBV5-4 | TGTGCCAGCAGCTTCCACAGGGGTAGCTATGGCTACACCTTC | CASSFHRGSYGYTF
TRBJ1-3 | 13 | . | . | TRBV28 | TGTGCCAGCAGTCTAGGACAGAGGTATACCATATATTTT | CASSLGQRYTIYF
TRBJ1-1 | 14 | . | TRBD1 | TRBV6-5 | TGTGCCAGCGGGAAACAGGGGGCGCGCACTGAAGCTTTCTTT | CASGKQGARTEAFF
TRBJ1-5 | 15 | . | . | TRBV19 | TGTGCCAGTACCCTAGGCGGAATAGGCAATCAGCCCCAGCATTTT | CASTLGGIGNQPQHF
TRBJ1-6 | 12 | . | . | TRBV19 | TGTGCCAGTAGTGTTGATGACAGGCCCCTCCACTTT | CASSVDDRPLHF
TRBJ2-2 | 15 | . | . | TRBV18 | TGTGCCAGCTCACAACCGGGAGTGCCCACCGGGGAGCTGTTTTTT | CASSQPGVPTGELFF
TRBJ2-7 | 14 | few | TRBD1 | TRBV6-5 | TGTGCCAGCAGTTCTCAACAGGGGAACTACGAGCAGTACTTC | CASSSQQGNYEQYF
TRBJ2-3 | 10 | . | . | TRBV20-1 | TGCAGTGCTACTGCAGATACGCAGTATTTT | CSATADTQYF
TRBJ1-5 | 12 | few | . | TRBV30 | TGTGCCTGGAGTACTCCCGGGAAGCCCCAGCATTTT | CAWSTPGKPQHF
TRBJ2-7 | 14 | . | TRBD1 | TRBV6-5 | TGTGCCAGCAGTTCCGGGACAGGGTATAACGAGCAGTACTTC | CASSSGTGYNEQYF
TRBJ2-2 | 15 | . | TRBD2 | TRBV6-5 | TGTGCCAGCAGGCCTAGCGGGAGCTGGTCCGGGGAGCTGTTTTTT | CASRPSGSWSGELFF
TRBJ1-1 | 13 | . | . | TRBV10-3 | TGTGCCATCAGTGAGGACAAGAACACTGAAGCTTTCTTT | CAISEDKNTEAFF
TRBJ1-2 | 14 | . | . | TRBV18 | TGTGCCAGCTCACCAGGGCAGGGCGACTATGGCTACACCTTC | CASSPGQGDYGYTF
TRBJ1-5 | 13 | once | . | TRBV9 | TGTGCCAGCAGCTTAGAAGGGGGTCAGCCCCAGCATTTT | CASSLEGGQPQHF
TRBJ2-7 | 16 | . | TRBD2 | TRBV6-5 | TGTGCCAGCAGTTACTCGCGCGGGAGTTCTATCGTCGAGCAGTACTTC | CASSYSRGSSIVEQYF
TRBJ2-1 | 15 | few | TRBD1 | TRBV4-1 | TGCGCCAGCAGCCAATCCCCAGGACAGGGGAATGAGCAGTTCTTC | CASSQSPGQGNEQFF
TRBJ1-5 | 14 | . | . | TRBV2 | TGTGCCAGCAGTCCCGAGCGGTTCAATCAGCCCCAGCATTTT | CASSPERFNQPQHF
TRBJ1-1 | 15 | . | TRBD1 | TRBV4-1 | TGCGCCAGCAGCCAAGATTCGGCAGGGGGCACTGAAGCTTTCTTT | CASSQDSAGGTEAFF
TRBJ2-2 | 16 | few | TRBD2 | TRBV7-2 | TGTGCCAGCAGCCGGACTAGCGGGAGGGGCCAGCGGGAGCTGTTTTTT | CASSRTSGRGQRELFF
TRBJ1-4 | 14 | . | . | TRBV6-5 | TGTGCCAGCAAACTACGGGGTGGCGGTGAAAAACTGTTTTTT | CASKLRGGGEKLFF
TRBJ2-7 | 16 | . | TRBD1 | TRBV25-1 | TGTGCCAGCAGTGGGGATCCAGGGGGCAGGATCAACGAGCAGTACTTC | CASSGDPGGRINEQYF
TRBJ1-5 | 16 | . | TRBD1 | TRBV7-9 | TGTGCCAGCAGCTTAGGGACAGGGGTGGGGGATCAGCCCCAGCATTTT | CASSLGTGVGDQPQHF
TRBJ2-7 | 16 | . | TRBD2 | TRBV9 | TGTGCCAGCAGCGTAGGAGGGACTAGCGGGAGTTCCGAGCAGTACTTC | CASSVGGTSGSSEQYF
TRBJ2-7 | 11 | . | . | TRBV6-5 | TGTGCCAGCAGTACCTCCTACGAGCAGTACTTC | CASSTSYEQYF
TRBJ1-5 | 15 | . | . | TRBV6-6 | TGTGCCAGCAGTTACTCGAAACCCCGGTATCAGCCCCAGCATTTT | CASSYSKPRYQPQHF
TRBJ2-2 | 12 | once | . | TRBV7-9 | TGTTCCAGCCCTGATTCGCGGGGGGAGCTGTTTTTT | CSSPDSRGELFF
TRBJ2-1 | 15 | . | . | TRBV6-6 | TGTGCCAGCAGCCTCCCCCAGCGGAGCTCCAATGAGCAGTTCTTC | CASSLPQRSSNEQFF
TRBJ2-5 | 17 | . | TRBD2 | TRBV7-2 | TGTGCCAGCAGCTCCGGACTGAGCGGGAGGTGGAGAGAGACCCAGTACTTC | CASSSGLSGRWRETQYF